The sequence of this T cell receptor (beta chain) was determined in a study of response to subunit inactivated influenza vaccine. Study-wide results and caveats: T cells newly recruited by each seasonal influenza vaccination are few, the authors suggested.

TCRdb used MiXCR to reprocess the RT-PCR reads, holding one entry per CDR3 protein. The sample lists roughly 760,000 distinct CDR3 sequences, roughly 20% occurring once. Germline values: CDR1 SGHRS, CDR2 YFSETQ. The CDR3 consists of 11 residues. Deletions cut 7 bases from V and 5 bases from J, with 9 bases between. Concerning this clonotype: The target antigen is unknown.

The chain joins TRBV5-1 to TRBJ2-5; tentative D call: TRBD1 (6 bases). This clonotype was sampled from a man aged 50-59 years who received an inactivated influenza vaccine. The source was PBMCs from blood, collected about 5 days after vaccination. DNA of the CDR3: TGCGCCAGCCACCAGGGGGAGACCCAGTACTTC. This codes for CASHQGETQYF.